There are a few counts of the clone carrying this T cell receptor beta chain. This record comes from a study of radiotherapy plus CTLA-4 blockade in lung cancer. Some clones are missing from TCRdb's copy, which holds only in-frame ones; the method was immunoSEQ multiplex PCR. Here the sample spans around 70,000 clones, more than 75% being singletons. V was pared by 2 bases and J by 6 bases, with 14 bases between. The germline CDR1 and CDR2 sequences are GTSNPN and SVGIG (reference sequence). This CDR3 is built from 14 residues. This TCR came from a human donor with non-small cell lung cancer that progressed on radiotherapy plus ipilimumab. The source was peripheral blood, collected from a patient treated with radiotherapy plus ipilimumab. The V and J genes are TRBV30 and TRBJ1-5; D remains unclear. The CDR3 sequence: CAWSQGVEGQPQHF. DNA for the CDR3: TGTGCCTGGAGTCAAGGCGTGGAGGGTCAGCCCCAGCATTTT.